The present entry profiles one T cell receptor (beta chain) with its context. This CDR3 is 16 amino acids long. The V segment lost 0 bases and the J segment 10 bases; nucleotides outside the gene matches: 11. Germline V gene data show CDR1 as SGHNT and CDR2 as YYREEE (reference sequence). The data were taken from a study of radiotherapy plus CTLA-4 blockade in lung cancer. Data came from immunoSEQ multiplex PCR; TCRdb stores just in-frame clones and leaves some out. The table has about 120,000 clones, over 80% seen once; the top ten hold roughly 7%. V usage is TRBV5-4 and J usage is TRBJ2-1; 9 bases match TRBD1. This TCR came from a human donor with non-small cell lung cancer that progressed on radiotherapy plus ipilimumab. Sequencing was performed on peripheral blood, taken from a patient treated with radiotherapy plus ipilimumab. CDR3 coding DNA: TGTGCCAGCAGCTTGGGAGGGACAGGGCCAAACCGCGAGCAGTTCTTC. Translating it yields CASSLGGTGPNREQFF.